This TCR beta chain is drawn from a study of T-cell reconstitution after alpha-beta-depleted transplantation in children. General study points: Newly produced T cells mostly provided counts and TCRbeta diversity after one year, as hyperexpanded clones declined.

Germline assignment: CDR1 LGHDT and CDR2 YNNKEL (reference sequence). Trimming removed 11 bases from V and 2 bases from J; junction bases left unmatched: 15. The CDR3 totals 18 residues. Comment on this clonotype: Antigen unknown.

Unique molecular identifiers were incorporated into the prepared TCRbeta library. TCRdb reprocessed the PCR reads with MiXCR, giving one entry per CDR3 protein. The sample records more than 400,000 distinct CDR3 sequences, 10% to 12% being singletons. The sequence was obtained from a female patient aged 2-15 years who had a stem cell transplant for aplastic anemia, so the T cells may come from the graft donor. The chain carries TRBV3-1 and TRBJ2-7, with 16 bases that match TRBD2. This specimen was PBMCs, mostly from graft donor cells, taken 180 days after TCRalphabeta/CD19-depleted stem cell transplant. The CDR3 is CASSQYPGTSGGAYEQYF. DNA for the CDR3: TGTGCCTCCAGCCAATATCCCGGGACTAGCGGGGGGGCCTACGAGCAGTACTTC.